These T cell receptor beta chains were read from a single sample in a study of shared clonotypes between healthy human individuals. Profiling relied on immunoSEQ multiplex PCR, and the TCRdb table lists in-frame clones only, not all of them. The table includes hundreds of thousands of clones, around two thirds detected once. The sequenced material came from memory CD4+ T cells sorted from blood. The receptor set was obtained from a man younger than 45 in good health. Both conserved end residues are part of each CDR3. A D gene is named only where the DNA matches it firmly. Some rows mark clone size as missing; the rest say once, few, many or name a class of expanded clone.

>TRBV7-9|NA|TRBJ1-4|NA
CASGMGEKLFF
TGTGCCTCGGGGATGGGGGAAAAACTGTTTTTT
>TRBV7-2|NA|TRBJ1-3|NA
CASSLAAGVSGNTIYF
TGTGCCAGCAGCTTAGCAGCGGGGGTTTCAGGAAACACCATATATTTT
>TRBV28|NA|TRBJ1-1|NA
CASSLLSSAGRNTEAFF
TGTGCCAGCAGTCTCCTCTCCTCTGCGGGCCGGAACACTGAAGCTTTCTTT
>TRBV7-2|NA|TRBJ2-1|few
CASSFGRAYNEQFF
TGTGCCAGCAGCTTCGGCAGGGCCTACAATGAGCAGTTCTTC
>TRBV5-4|TRBD2|TRBJ2-1|NA
CASSFARSGRGEQFF
TGTGCCAGCAGCTTCGCGAGGAGCGGGAGGGGGGAGCAGTTCTTC
>TRBV18|NA|TRBJ2-1|NA
CASSPPVMSSYNEQFF
TGTGCCAGCTCACCACCCGTCATGAGCTCCTACAATGAGCAGTTCTTC
>TRBV9|TRBD2|TRBJ2-2|NA
CASSVIAGDTGELFF
TGTGCCAGCAGCGTAATAGCGGGAGATACCGGGGAGCTGTTTTTT
>TRBV6-4|TRBD2|TRBJ2-1|few
CASSQRGGSLDEQFF
TGTGCCAGCAGCCAAAGGGGCGGGAGTCTGGATGAGCAGTTCTTC
>TRBV15|TRBD1|TRBJ2-3|NA
CATSRGRGTGTSSTDTQYF
TGTGCCACCAGCAGAGGTCGCGGGACAGGAACCTCTAGCACAGATACGCAGTATTTT
>TRBV11-3|NA|TRBJ1-1|NA
CTSSLAPGREAFF
TGTACCAGCAGCTTAGCACCGGGACGTGAAGCTTTCTTT
>TRBV29-1|TRBD2|TRBJ2-7|NA
CSARLADEQYF
TGCAGCGCCAGACTAGCGGACGAGCAGTACTTC
>TRBV4-3|NA|TRBJ2-2|NA
CASSQSSNTGELFF
TGCGCCAGCAGCCAAAGCTCGAACACCGGGGAGCTGTTTTTT
>TRBV5-4|NA|TRBJ2-3|NA
CASSLVGSGATTDTQYF
TGTGCCAGCAGCTTGGTGGGTAGCGGAGCTACCACAGATACGCAGTATTTT
>TRBV18|TRBD2|TRBJ2-1|NA
CASSTSVSSYNEQFF
TGTGCCAGCTCAACTAGCGTTAGCTCCTACAATGAGCAGTTCTTC
>TRBV2|NA|TRBJ2-4|NA
CASSEWRVAKNIQYF
TGTGCCAGCAGTGAATGGCGGGTAGCCAAAAACATTCAGTACTTC
>TRBV1|NA|TRBJ2-7|NA
CTSSQGLVERYEQYF
TGCACCAGCAGCCAAGGACTAGTGGAGAGGTACGAGCAGTACTTC
>TRBV7-2|TRBD1|TRBJ2-1|NA
CASSSSGTVDNEQFF
TGTGCCAGCAGCTCTTCGGGGACAGTAGACAATGAGCAGTTCTTC
>TRBV5-6|NA|TRBJ2-2|NA
CASSLFVIPGRIAGELFF
TGTGCCAGCAGCTTGTTCGTGATCCCAGGGAGAATCGCCGGGGAGCTGTTTTTT
>TRBV6-6|NA|TRBJ2-4|NA
CASSYSDWGDGIQYF
TGTGCCAGCAGTTACTCCGACTGGGGCGACGGCATTCAGTACTTC
>TRBV5-4|NA|TRBJ2-7|NA
CASSLDKRVYEQYF
TGTGCCAGCAGCTTGGATAAGCGGGTCTACGAGCAGTACTTC
>TRBV14|TRBD2|TRBJ2-1|NA
CASSQERTWEGHNEQFF
TGTGCCAGCAGCCAAGAGAGAACGTGGGAGGGCCACAATGAGCAGTTCTTC
>TRBV28|NA|TRBJ1-1|NA
CASSWVWGMNTEAFF
TGTGCCAGCAGTTGGGTCTGGGGCATGAACACTGAAGCTTTCTTT
>TRBV2|NA|TRBJ2-2|many
CASRSALTGELFF
TGTGCCAGCCGAAGCGCTTTGACCGGGGAGCTGTTTTTT
>TRBV5-1|NA|TRBJ2-5|NA
CASARGRGETQYF
TGCGCCAGCGCCCGGGGGCGGGGGGAGACCCAGTACTTC
>TRBV19|NA|TRBJ1-5|once
CASMRSGGYQPQHF
TGTGCCAGTATGAGATCAGGAGGATATCAACCCCAGCATTTT
>TRBV18|NA|TRBJ2-7|few
CASSPSSYEQYF
TGTGCCAGCTCACCAAGCTCCTACGAGCAGTACTTC
>TRBV6-1|TRBD1|TRBJ2-1|NA
CASRRGQGVQFF
TGTGCCAGCAGGAGGGGACAGGGAGTCCAGTTCTTC
>TRBV28|NA|TRBJ2-7|NA
CASSSTSNPQQYF
TGTGCCAGCAGTTCTACTAGTAATCCGCAGCAGTACTTC
>TRBV6-1|NA|TRBJ2-7|NA
CASSEFPRGGTGAYEQYF
TGTGCCAGCAGTGAATTTCCGCGGGGGGGGACAGGCGCCTACGAGCAGTACTTC
>TRBV6-6|NA|TRBJ2-6|NA
CASGGGANVLTF
TGTGCCAGCGGAGGCGGGGCCAACGTCCTGACTTTC
>TRBV7-2|NA|TRBJ1-5|NA
CASSGGGNQPQHF
TGTGCCAGCAGCGGAGGGGGGAATCAGCCCCAGCATTTT
>TRBV5-1|NA|TRBJ2-7|few
CASSFMRGRSYEQYF
TGCGCCAGCAGCTTCATGCGAGGGAGGTCCTACGAGCAGTACTTC
>TRBV5-1|NA|TRBJ2-1|few
CASSPFGANNEQFF
TGCGCCAGCAGCCCCTTCGGGGCCAACAATGAGCAGTTCTTC
>TRBV7-9|NA|TRBJ1-1|few
CASSLWGTEAFF
TGTGCCAGCAGCTTATGGGGGACTGAAGCTTTCTTT
>TRBV5-1|NA|TRBJ2-7|NA
CASSLSSGVEQYF
TGCGCCAGCAGCTTATCGTCCGGGGTCGAGCAGTACTTC
>TRBV6-6|NA|TRBJ2-1|NA
CASSFGGEQFF
TGTGCCAGCAGTTTCGGCGGCGAGCAGTTCTTC
>TRBV6-1|NA|TRBJ2-3|few
CASTDQNTDTQYF
TGTGCCAGCACGGACCAAAACACAGATACGCAGTATTTT
>TRBV14|NA|TRBJ1-1|NA
CASSPTGLVRNTEAFF
TGTGCCAGCAGCCCAACAGGGTTAGTGCGGAACACTGAAGCTTTCTTT
>TRBV11-2|TRBD1|TRBJ2-7|NA
CASSPVGRTGQYEQYF
TGTGCCAGCAGCCCCGTGGGTAGGACAGGGCAATACGAGCAGTACTTC
>TRBV6-5|NA|TRBJ1-2|NA
CASSYSLWDGYTF
TGTGCCAGCAGTTACTCGTTGTGGGACGGCTACACCTTC
>TRBV5-4|TRBD2|TRBJ2-1|NA
CASSGSGSLRNEQFF
TGTGCCAGCAGCGGAAGCGGGAGTTTGCGGAATGAGCAGTTCTTC
>TRBV10-1|NA|TRBJ2-2|NA
CASRPDYTGELFF
TGCGCCAGTCGGCCAGACTACACCGGGGAGCTGTTTTTT
>TRBV2|NA|TRBJ1-5|NA
CASSLDNQPQHF
TGTGCCAGCAGCCTAGATAATCAGCCCCAGCATTTT
>TRBV19|TRBD2|TRBJ2-1|few
CASSPDSGSYNEQFF
TGTGCCAGTAGTCCCGATAGCGGGTCTTACAATGAGCAGTTCTTC
>TRBV14|TRBD1|TRBJ1-1|NA
CASGQGFTEAFF
TGTGCCAGCGGACAGGGTTTCACTGAAGCTTTCTTT
>TRBV18|NA|TRBJ1-1|NA
CASSLTTTEAFF
TGTGCCAGCTCACTTACGACAACTGAAGCTTTCTTT
>TRBV5-1|NA|TRBJ2-7|NA
CASSFALGPYEQYF
TGCGCCAGCAGCTTTGCGTTGGGGCCTTACGAGCAGTACTTC